This T cell receptor (beta chain) appears in the sequencing data of a study of shared clonotypes between healthy human individuals. Regarding the study as a whole: Depth of sequencing was expected to influence donor clonotype sharing.

The CDR3 spans 13 residues. CDR1 and CDR2 (germline): SNHLY, FYNNEI. To note about this clone: Its antigen is unidentified. At one end the junction does not follow the germline gene, possibly because of a read error. The same CDR3 arises from other DNA sequences in this sample as well.

When replicate PCRs were run on sorted subsets, they used about 200 ng DNA, some 30,000 T cell genomes. Using immunoSEQ multiplex PCR, the repertoire was profiled, and TCRdb retains in-frame clones only, with some absent. Found here are approximately 2.5 million clones, more than 80% of them singletons; the top ten hold 0.11% to 0.15%. The chain has TRBV2 and TRBJ1-2; D unclear. This receptor was taken from a man between 18 and 35 years old in good health. The sample consisted of naive CD4+ T cells sorted from blood. Noted subset: CD45RA+ positively selected. The CDR3 nucleotides are TGTGCCAGCATCGAGCGACGGAACTACGGCTACACCTTC. Its translation is CASIERRNYGYTF.